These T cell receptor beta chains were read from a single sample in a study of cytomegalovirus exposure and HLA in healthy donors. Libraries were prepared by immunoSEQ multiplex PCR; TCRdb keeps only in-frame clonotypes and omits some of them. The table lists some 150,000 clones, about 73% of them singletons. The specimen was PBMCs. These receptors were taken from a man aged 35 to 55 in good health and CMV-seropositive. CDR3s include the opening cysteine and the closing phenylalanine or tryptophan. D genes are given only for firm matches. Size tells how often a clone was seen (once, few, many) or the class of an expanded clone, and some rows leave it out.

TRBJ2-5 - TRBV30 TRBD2 TGTGCCTGGAGAGGACTAGCGGGAGTTACCCAGTACTTC CAWRGLAGVTQYF
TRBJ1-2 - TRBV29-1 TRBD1 TGCAGCGGACGGACAGGGAGCGGCTACACCTTC CSGRTGSGYTF
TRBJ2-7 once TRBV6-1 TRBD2 TGTGCCAGCAGCAGGACTAGCGGGAGTGTCTACGAGCAGTACTTC CASSRTSGSVYEQYF
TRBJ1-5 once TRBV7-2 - TGTGCCAGCAGCTTAATAGACGGGATGAATCAGCCCCAGCATTTT CASSLIDGMNQPQHF
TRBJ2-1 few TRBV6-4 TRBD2 TGTGCCAGCAGTGCGATACTAGCGGGAGTAAGCGAGCAGTTCTTC CASSAILAGVSEQFF
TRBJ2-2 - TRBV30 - TGTGCCTGGAGTAGACTACCGAACACCGGGGAGCTGTTTTTT CAWSRLPNTGELFF
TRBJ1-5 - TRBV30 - TGTGCCTGGAGTTCAGGGATGGGCAATCAGCCCCAGCATTTT CAWSSGMGNQPQHF
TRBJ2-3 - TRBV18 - TGTGCCAGCTCACCACTGGGGAAGGGGAGCACAGATACGCAGTATTTT CASSPLGKGSTDTQYF
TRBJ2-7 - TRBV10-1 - TGCGCCAGCAGTGAATCGAGGTTCGGGGACGAGCAGTACTTC CASSESRFGDEQYF
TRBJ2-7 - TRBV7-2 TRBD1 TGTGCCAGCAGCCTGACCGGACAGGGGATTTACGAGCAGTACTTC CASSLTGQGIYEQYF
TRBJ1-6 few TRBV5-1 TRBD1 TGCGCCAGCAGCTCCGGAGGGTCAGGGGGCTCACCCCTCCACTTT CASSSGGSGGSPLHF
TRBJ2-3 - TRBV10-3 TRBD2 TGTGCCATCAGTGAAACTGCTGACGGGACTAGCGGGAGGCATGCGACGCAGTATTTT CAISETADGTSGRHATQYF
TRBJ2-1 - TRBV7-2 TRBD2 TGTGCCAGCAGCTTAGCGAGGGTTTCTAGCGGGAGGGGCAATGAGCAGTTCTTC CASSLARVSSGRGNEQFF
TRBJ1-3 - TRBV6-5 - TGTGCCAGCAGTTACTCGTGGAGCGGAAACACCATATATTTT CASSYSWSGNTIYF
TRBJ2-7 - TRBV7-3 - TGTGCCAGCAGCTTACGGGCAGGGGCGTCCCACGAGCAGTACTTC CASSLRAGASHEQYF
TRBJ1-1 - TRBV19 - TGTGCCAGTAGTCCTACAGGGAACACTGAAGCTTTCTTT CASSPTGNTEAFF
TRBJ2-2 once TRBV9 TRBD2 TGTGCCAGCAGCGTAGGGGGGAGGGCCGCCGGGGAGCTGTTTTTT CASSVGGRAAGELFF
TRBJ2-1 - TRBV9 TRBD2 TGTGCCAGCAGCGTAGGGACTAGTATATATGAGCAGTTCTTC CASSVGTSIYEQFF
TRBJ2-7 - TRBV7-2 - TGTGCCAGCAGGAACTCAGTGGGCTACGAGCAGTACTTC CASRNSVGYEQYF
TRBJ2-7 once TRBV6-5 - TGTGCCAGCAGTTATGGGCAGGGGCCCCACGAGCAGTACTTC CASSYGQGPHEQYF
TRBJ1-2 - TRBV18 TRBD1 TGTGCCAGCTCACCAAGTAGACAGGGGGACTATGGCTACACCTTC CASSPSRQGDYGYTF
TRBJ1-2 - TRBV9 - TGTGCCAGCAGCGTAGGCGTCGGGGGCTACACCTTC CASSVGVGGYTF
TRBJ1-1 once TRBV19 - TGTGCCAGTAGTATAGTCATGCGGGCTGGGTTGAACACTGAAGCTTTCTTT CASSIVMRAGLNTEAFF
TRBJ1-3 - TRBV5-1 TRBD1 TGCGCCAGCCGCCTCGACAGGGGTAACTCTGGAAACACCATATATTTT CASRLDRGNSGNTIYF
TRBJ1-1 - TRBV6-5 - TGTGCCAGCAGACCCCTACAGGGATACACTGAAGCTTTCTTT CASRPLQGYTEAFF
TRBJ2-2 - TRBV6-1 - TGTGCCAGCAGATTACTCCCGGCGAACACCGGGGAGCTGTTTTTT CASRLLPANTGELFF
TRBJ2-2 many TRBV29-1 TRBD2 TGCAGCGTTGTGATGTCGGACAAACTGACTAGCGGGGAGAACACCGGGGAGCTGTTTTTT CSVVMSDKLTSGENTGELFF
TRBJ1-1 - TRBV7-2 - TGTGCCAGCAGCTGGTCAGGGCAAGCTTTCTTT CASSWSGQAFF
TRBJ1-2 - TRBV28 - TGTGCCAGCAGCCTCATACCGGGGGAGAGCTACACCTTC CASSLIPGESYTF
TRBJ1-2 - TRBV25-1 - TGTGCCAGCAGTTTACAGGTTAACTATGGCTACACCTTC CASSLQVNYGYTF
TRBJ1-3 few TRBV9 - TGTGCCAGCAGCGTAGAAGGGGGGGGGTGGGCTGGAAACACCATATATTTT CASSVEGGGWAGNTIYF